The present entry profiles one T cell receptor (beta chain) with its context. Its antigen remains unknown. The data belong to a study of cytomegalovirus exposure and HLA in healthy donors. Whole-study context: Caucasian-associated ancestry cluster membership applied to about four fifths of nearly 400 genotyped donors.

V was cut by 1 base and J by 4 bases, with 11 bases left in between. Germline lookup yields CDR1 SGHTA and CDR2 FQGNSA. The CDR3 contains 16 residues. Regarding the study as a whole: Judged likely to be a sequencing artifact was a cluster of highly shared sequence variants.

PCR amplification relied on 60 Vbeta primers (plus 13 Jbeta primers). Sequencing was performed with immunoSEQ multiplex PCR; in TCRdb, only in-frame clones are kept and a portion is missing. The sample includes about 120,000 clones, around three quarters of them seen just once. Material for sequencing was PBMCs. The clonotype was recovered from a young woman in good health and CMV-seropositive. The chain has TRBV7-2 and TRBJ1-6, with a weak D call TRBD1 (6 bases). CDR3 region: CASSLEGGGYNSPLHF. The CDR3 nucleotides are TGTGCCAGCAGCTTAGAAGGGGGTGGGTATAATTCACCCCTCCACTTT.